A single sample is the source of the 27 T cell receptor beta chains below, sequenced in a study of breast tumors, draining lymph nodes, adjacent tissues. Breast cancer patients provided tissue from their axillary draining lymph nodes. MiXCR was run by TCRdb on the multiplex PCR reads, yielding one entry per CDR3 protein. The sample lists about 300,000 distinct CDR3 sequences, around 30% seen once, with about 1% in the top ten. Sequenced input: axillary lymph node tissue. All receptors come from a female donor with breast cancer. Some clones in this sample may be carry-over from other donors' samples.

The table lists this clonotype with a count of one. The rearrangement joins TRBV5-1 to TRBJ1-1; D might be TRBD1 (5 bases). Trimming took off 1 base at V and 1 base at J, with 17 bases between the two ends. CDR1 and CDR2 from the germline V gene are SGHRS and YFSETQ. CDR3 length: 17 residues. The CDR3 protein is CASSLRGRGWGNTEAFF. The CDR3 region has the DNA TGCGCCAGCAGCTTGAGGGGACGGGGGTGGGGGAACACTGAAGCTTTCTTT.

This clonotype was detected ten times or more. The gene calls are TRBV20-1 and TRBJ2-5; D uncertain. Germline values: CDR1 DFQATT, CDR2 SNEGSKA (reference sequence). The CDR3 is made up of 10 amino acids. The V and J ends lost 5 bases and 2 bases respectively, with 3 bases between them. CDR3 loop: CSAGQETQYF. For the CDR3, the DNA is TGCAGTGCTGGTCAAGAGACCCAGTACTTC.

This clonotype was seen many times. CDR3 coding DNA: TGTGCCAGCAGCCCCGGACTAGCGGGAGGGGGGGCCTACAATGAGCAGTTCTTC. Its protein product is CASSPGLAGGGAYNEQFF. This chain uses TRBV7-9 with TRBJ2-1; TRBD2 aligns across 15 bases. The length of the CDR3 is 18 residues. Germline V gene lookup returns CDR1 SEHNR and CDR2 FQNEAQ (reference sequence). Trimming at V came to 5 bases and at J to 2 bases, leaving 7 bases not matched to a gene.

About this clonotype: Being one base from a much bigger clone, this may be a read error. This rearrangement joins TRBV19 to TRBJ2-2; no clear D. V lost 8 bases and J lost 7, with 17 bases in between. Germline CDR1 is LNHDA and CDR2 is SQIVND (reference sequence). The length of the CDR3 is 14 residues. Here the CDR3 DNA reads TGTGCCAGTGAAATTAGAAGTTTAAGCGGGGAGCTGTTTTTT. This sequence encodes CASEIRSLSGELFF.

As for this clonotype: The germline gene is not matched at one end of the junction; a read error may be the cause. The chain employs TRBV9 and TRBJ2-4, with 7 bases that match TRBD1. CDR1 SGDLS and CDR2 YYNGEE come from the germline V gene. The length of the CDR3 is 14 residues. CDR3 loop: CASSGPGQLNIQSF. DNA of the CDR3: TGTGCCAGCAGCGGACCGGGACAGCTAAACATTCAGTCCTTC.

This clonotype was recorded a few times. The gene calls are TRBV20-1 and TRBJ1-2; weak D call: TRBD1 (6 bases). Germline CDR1 and CDR2: DFQATT and SNEGSKA (reference sequence). The CDR3 spans 14 residues. Trimming pared 0 bases from V and 4 bases from J, leaving 12 bases between. The CDR3 here is CSARDGGGAYGYTF. In DNA, the CDR3 is TGCAGTGCTAGAGATGGTGGGGGGGCCTATGGCTACACCTTC.

This clonotype was found many times. V gene TRBV19 combines with J gene TRBJ2-5; no reliable D call. Trimming stripped 3 bases from V and 4 bases from J, with 6 bases between. This CDR3 comprises 12 residues. Germline lookup yields CDR1 LNHDA and CDR2 SQIVND (reference sequence). In DNA form, the CDR3 reads TGTGCCAGTAGTATCAACAGAGAGACCCAGTACTTC. Its translation: CASSINRETQYF.

This chain uses TRBV19 with TRBJ1-5; D not resolved. The CDR3 totals 15 residues. Germline CDR1 and CDR2: LNHDA and SQIVND (reference sequence). Trimming stripped 2 bases from V and 7 bases from J, with 15 bases between. CDR3 in DNA: TGTGCCAGTAGTATACTAGCGGGATACGAGCAGCCCCAGCATTTT. Its protein is CASSILAGYEQPQHF.

This clonotype was recorded at least ten times. J is TRBJ1-4 and V is TRBV10-3, with a possible D match to TRBD1 (6 bases). Germline V gene sequence: CDR1 ENHRY, CDR2 SYGVKD. Trimming left V 10 bases short and J 7 bases short, with 13 bases between. The CDR3 has 12 residues. CDR3 region: CATRQESEKLFF. CDR3 nucleotides: TGTGCCACCCGACAGGAGAGTGAAAAACTGTTTTTT.

Many counts were recorded for this clonotype. The chain carries TRBV7-9 and TRBJ2-1; D perhaps matches TRBD2 (5 bases). The CDR3 sequence is 12 residues long. V lost 5 bases and J 5 bases, leaving 7 bases between the germline ends. Germline-derived CDR1 and CDR2 are SEHNR and FQNEAQ (reference sequence). This CDR3 is CASSHGNNEQFF. CDR3 coding DNA: TGTGCCAGCAGCCACGGGAACAATGAGCAGTTCTTC.

This clonotype was detected ten times or more. The chain uses TRBV6-5 and TRBJ1-6, with D unresolved. Trimming took off 5 bases at V and 11 bases at J, with 19 bases between the two ends. Germline lookup yields CDR1 MNHEY and CDR2 SVGAGI. There are 15 residues in the CDR3. CDR3 sequence reads: CASSLKPAPPPPLHF. In DNA form, the CDR3 reads TGTGCCAGCAGTCTCAAACCTGCCCCACCCCCACCCCTCCACTTT.

This clonotype appeared many times. This rearrangement joins TRBV14 to TRBJ2-2; unclear D gene. CDR1 SGHDN and CDR2 FVKESK come from the germline V gene. The CDR3 is 14 residues long. The V end was cut by 5 bases, the J end by 1 base, with 8 bases between. This chain's CDR3 is CASSGLGNTGELFF. CDR3 DNA: TGTGCCAGCAGCGGCCTGGGGAACACCGGGGAGCTGTTTTTT.

Worth noting for this clonotype: This may be a read error: a much more frequent sequence differs by one nucleotide. V gene TRBV20-1 combines with J gene TRBJ2-7; D possibly corresponds to TRBD2 (6 bases). There are 15 residues in the CDR3. Trimming took off 2 bases at V and 7 bases at J, with 21 bases between the two ends. CDR1 DFQATT and CDR2 SNEGSKA come from the germline V gene (reference sequence). The CDR3 here is CSARMAGSGSGEQYF. CDR3 nucleotide sequence: TGCAGTGCTAGAATGGCCGGGAGCGGGTCGGGGGAGCAGTACTTC.

Turning to this clonotype: This may come from a read error, since a much larger clone is one base off. V and J are TRBV14 and TRBJ2-1; D not certain. Germline V gives CDR1 SGHDN, CDR2 FVKESK. This CDR3 region has 16 residues. V lost 0 bases and J 0 bases, leaving 9 bases between the germline ends. CDR3 nucleotide sequence: TGTGCCAGCAGCCAAGATCGGCGGAGCTCCTACAATGAGCAGTTCTTC. It specifies CASSQDRRSSYNEQFF.

This clonotype was found many times. This chain joins TRBV19 and TRBJ2-3; D is uncertain. V was trimmed by 2 bases and J by 3 bases, leaving 6 bases between them. The germline V gene encodes CDR1 LNHDA and CDR2 SQIVND (reference sequence). The CDR3 loop spans 13 amino acids. The CDR3 loop is CASSILVTDTQYF. The CDR3 coding sequence is TGTGCCAGTAGTATATTAGTGACAGATACGCAGTATTTT.

Many counts were recorded for this clonotype. The chain couples TRBV7-2 to TRBJ2-1; 9 nucleotides match TRBD2. Losses at the gene ends were 5 bases for V and 6 bases for J; bases not matched to a gene: 17. This CDR3 has 18 residues. Germline V gene data show CDR1 as SGHTA and CDR2 as FQGNSA. In DNA form, the CDR3 reads TGTGCCAGCAGCCTACCTAGCGGGATAATCGGCGGTTCCAATGAGCAGTTCTTC. It specifies CASSLPSGIIGGSNEQFF. The variable domain in full, with the rest retrieved from reference TRBV7-2 and TRBJ2-1, is GAGVSQSPSNKVTEKGKDVELRCDPISGHTALYWYRQSLGQGLEFLIYFQGNSAPDKSGLPSDRFSAERTGGSVSTLTIQRTQQEDSAVYLCASSLPSGIIGGSNEQFFGPGTRLTVL.

Worth noting for this clonotype: A much larger clone lies a single base off, so this may be a read error. Given the absence of the conserved phenylalanine or tryptophan at the CDR3 end, a read error is likely. The chain employs TRBV9 and TRBJ2-7; unclear D gene. The V gene lost 0 bases and the J gene lost 5 bases, with 9 bases spanning the gap. The CDR3 consists of 13 residues. Germline assignment: CDR1 SGDLS and CDR2 YYNGEE. The CDR3 spells CASSVGGYNEQYS. The DNA of the CDR3 is TGTGCCAGCAGCGTAGGCGGATATAACGAGCAGTACTCC.

The sample holds many counts of this clonotype. The chain has TRBV7-9 and TRBJ1-2; D is uncertain. Germline CDR1 is SEHNR and CDR2 is FQNEAQ (reference sequence). Trimming stripped 7 bases from V and 0 bases from J, with 12 bases between. CDR3 length: 14 residues. The CDR3 DNA follows: TGTGCCAGCAAGAAAAGCGGGGCTAACTATGGCTACACCTTC. This encodes CASKKSGANYGYTF.

Turning to this clonotype: The conserved final phenylalanine or tryptophan is absent from the CDR3, which likely points to a read error. In DNA form, the CDR3 reads TGTGCCGGCAGCTTAGGGCGGGACCGCACAGATACGCAGTATTCT. It encodes CAGSLGRDRTDTQYS. This sequence joins TRBV7-3 and TRBJ2-3; perhaps TRBD2 as D (6 bases). The CDR3 totals 15 residues. Germline V gives CDR1 SGHTA, CDR2 FQGTGA.

This chain links TRBV7-2 with TRBJ2-1, with 9 bases lining up with TRBD2. This CDR3 region has 17 residues. V shed 1 base, J shed 0 bases, and the junction held 4 bases outside the gene matches. CDR1 is SGHTA, CDR2 FQGNSA, per germline. CDR3 residues: CASSLVAGGPSYNEQFF. In DNA form, the CDR3 reads TGTGCCAGCAGCTTAGTGGCGGGAGGGCCCTCCTACAATGAGCAGTTCTTC.

This rearrangement joins TRBV7-3 to TRBJ1-5, with a weak D call TRBD1 (5 bases). CDR1 SGHTA and CDR2 FQGTGA come from the germline V gene. There are 16 residues in the CDR3. Between the trimmed V and J ends, which lost 5 bases and 0 bases, there was a span of 14 bases. CDR3 in DNA: TGTGCCAGCAGCGGGGGGTCCAGCCATAGCAATCAGCCCCAGCATTTT. Encoded protein: CASSGGSSHSNQPQHF.

The chain combines TRBV5-4 with TRBJ2-4; a weak D match, TRBD1 (6 bases). Germline V gene data show CDR1 as SGHNT and CDR2 as YYREEE (reference sequence). V lost 4 bases, J lost 1 base, and 12 bases lay in between. The CDR3 contains 15 residues. This CDR3 reads CASSPSGEAKNIQYF. The CDR3 DNA is TGTGCCAGCAGCCCCTCAGGGGAGGCCAAAAACATTCAGTACTTC.

V is TRBV6-2 or TRBV6-3 and J is TRBJ2-7, with D perhaps matching TRBD2 (6 bases). This CDR3 comprises 12 residues. V lost 7 bases and J lost 7, with 14 bases in between. Germline V lookup: CDR1 MNHEY, CDR2 SVGEGT. The DNA of the CDR3 is TGTGCCAGCAAGGACCCGGCGGGGGAGCAGTACTTC. Its translation: CASKDPAGEQYF.

The chain joins TRBV10-3 to TRBJ1-5; D might be TRBD1 (6 bases). Germline CDR1 reads ENHRY; CDR2 reads SYGVKD. V was pared by 7 bases and J by 6 bases, with 25 bases between. This CDR3 spans 17 amino acids. The CDR3 nucleotides are TGTGCCATCAAGTGGCCTAACACCGGGACACGTGGTCAGCCCCAGCATTTT. Translation: CAIKWPNTGTRGQPQHF.

As to this clonotype: Given a much more abundant clone one base away, this may be a read error. The J gene is TRBJ1-2, the V gene TRBV9; the D gene is possibly TRBD1 (6 bases). The CDR3 has 15 residues. Germline loops: CDR1 SGDLS, CDR2 YYNGEE. The CDR3 sequence: CASSAPQGFNYGSTF. CDR3 coding DNA: TGTGCCAGCAGCGCCCCACAGGGATTTAACTATGGCTCCACCTTC.

This chain joins TRBV20-1 and TRBJ2-5; 13 nucleotides match TRBD2. The CDR3 has 13 residues. The germline gives CDR1 DFQATT, CDR2 SNEGSKA (reference sequence). CDR3 coding DNA: TGCGGTGGGACTAGCGGGAACCAAGAGACCCAGTACTTC. Translating it yields CGGTSGNQETQYF.

As for this clonotype: Given a much more abundant clone one base away, this may be a read error. The chain joins TRBV7-8 to TRBJ2-5, with 7 nucleotides matching TRBD1. The CDR3 sequence is 15 residues long. The germline V gene has CDR1 SGHVS and CDR2 FQNEAQ. The CDR3 is CASSLGLGQGETQHF. The CDR3 nucleotides are TGTGCCAGCAGCTTAGGACTGGGGCAGGGGGAGACCCAGCACTTC.